Below are 11 T cell receptor beta chains sequenced from a single sample in a study of shared clonotypes between healthy human individuals. TCRdb's table, derived via immunoSEQ multiplex PCR, lists solely in-frame clones and lacks some. The data contain around 500,000 clones, about 80% of them seen just once; the ten biggest clones take up 12%. The source material was PBMCs. These receptors all stem from a woman in her thirties or forties in good health. Some clones in this sample may be carry-over from other donors' samples.

The rearrangement links TRBV9 to TRBJ1-3; D unresolved. Trimming removed 3 bases at V and 0 bases at J, with 4 bases between. Germline loops: CDR1 SGDLS, CDR2 YYNGEE. There are 13 residues in the CDR3. DNA for the CDR3: TGTGCCAGCAGCGAGTACTCTGGAAACACCATATATTTT. Translation: CASSEYSGNTIYF.

This CDR3 reads CASSSTSGRGYEQYF. The CDR3 DNA reads as TGTGCCAGTAGTTCCACTAGCGGGAGGGGGTACGAGCAGTACTTC. The rearrangement uses TRBV19 and TRBJ2-7; TRBD2 matches at 13 bases. Germline loops: CDR1 LNHDA, CDR2 SQIVND (reference sequence). The CDR3 runs 15 residues. With V trimmed by 5 bases and J by 4 bases, 5 bases remained unmatched.

V usage is TRBV6-6 and J usage is TRBJ2-3; D uncertain. Trimming pared 6 bases from V and 3 bases from J, leaving 10 bases between. This CDR3 is 13 amino acids long. Germline-derived CDR1 and CDR2 are MNHNY and SVGAGI (reference sequence). The CDR3 nucleotides are TGTGCCAGCAGACACCCCGGTACAGATACGCAGTATTTT. This encodes CASRHPGTDTQYF.

This clone was seen a few times. The J gene is TRBJ2-7, the V gene TRBV28; 8 nucleotides agree with TRBD2. V lost 7 bases, J lost 3 bases, and 11 bases stayed unmatched. The CDR3 consists of 15 residues. From germline, CDR1 is MDHEN and CDR2 SYDVKM. This CDR3 is CASTPAGSGSYEQYF. In nucleotides, the CDR3 is TGTGCCAGCACCCCCGCCGGGAGCGGGAGCTACGAGCAGTACTTC.

This rearrangement joins TRBV9 to TRBJ2-3, with D tentatively TRBD2 (5 bases). The germline CDR1 and CDR2 sequences are SGDLS and YYNGEE. CDR3 length: 15 residues. V was cut by 3 bases and J by 3 bases, with 14 bases left in between. DNA of the CDR3: TGTGCCAGCAGCGAGGAACCGGGCGGGACAGATACGCAGTATTTT. Residues: CASSEEPGGTDTQYF.

In this sample, this clone turned up a few times. The chain recombines TRBV7-9 with TRBJ1-1; 7 positions match TRBD1. The V segment lost 10 bases and the J segment 3 bases; nucleotides outside the gene matches: 8. The CDR3 extends over 13 amino acids. Germline values: CDR1 SEHNR, CDR2 FQNEAQ (reference sequence). The CDR3 nucleotides read TGTGCCATCGCTCAGGGGGAGGACACTGAAGCTTTCTTT. Translation: CAIAQGEDTEAFF.

V and J are TRBV30 and TRBJ1-4; the D is unclear. Germline CDR1 reads GTSNPN; CDR2 reads SVGIG (reference sequence). The CDR3 spans 11 residues. Between the trimmed V and J ends, which lost 1 base and 8 bases, there was a span of 5 bases. The CDR3 region is CAWSEWEKLFF. The CDR3 region has the DNA TGTGCCTGGAGTGAATGGGAAAAACTGTTTTTT.

This clone was observed a handful of times. The V gene is TRBV7-2, the J gene TRBJ1-2, with D possibly being TRBD1 (5 bases). Germline loops: CDR1 SGHTA, CDR2 FQGNSA. V lost 5 bases and J lost 4, with 17 bases in between. The CDR3 runs 15 residues. CDR3 protein: CASSVTQTGGYGYTF. DNA of the CDR3: TGTGCCAGCAGCGTCACCCAGACGGGGGGCTATGGCTACACCTTC.

The genes are TRBV28 and TRBJ2-7; maybe TRBD1 (5 bases). CDR1 and CDR2 (germline): MDHEN, SYDVKM. CDR3 length equals 13 residues. The ends were cut back, 2 bases at V and 2 bases at J, with 7 bases in the middle. CDR3 nucleotide sequence: TGTGCCAGCAGTTTAGACAGTCCCTACGAGCAGTACTTC. Its protein product is CASSLDSPYEQYF.

This chain uses TRBV9 with TRBJ2-3, with D tentatively TRBD2 (6 bases). Trimming pared 4 bases from V and 10 bases from J, leaving 28 bases between. The CDR3 is 17 amino acids. Germline loops: CDR1 SGDLS, CDR2 YYNGEE. The CDR3: CASSKRGAASALGSQYF. The CDR3 coding sequence is TGTGCCAGCAGCAAAAGAGGGGCGGCTAGCGCCCTGGGTTCGCAGTATTTT.

The gene calls are TRBV19 and TRBJ2-2, with a possible D match to TRBD1 (6 bases). The CDR3 length is 14 residues. Trimming took 7 bases from V and 1 from J, leaving 10 bases between them. Looked up from germline, CDR1 is LNHDA and CDR2 is SQIVND (reference sequence). Here the CDR3 DNA reads TGTGCCAGTACTAAGGACAGGAACACCGGGGAGCTGTTTTTT. Its translation: CASTKDRNTGELFF.